What follows are 16 T cell receptor beta chains derived from one specimen sequenced in a study of OX40 agonist ivuxolimab in advanced cancers. TCRdb's table, derived via immunoSEQ multiplex PCR, lists solely in-frame clones and lacks some. The sample shows roughly 90,000 clones, roughly 89% of them seen only once. The starting material was CD4+ or CD8+ T cells sorted from blood, obtained in a trial of the OX40 agonist ivuxolimab. The receptors stem from an adult with an advanced solid tumor such as melanoma, head and neck, liver or kidney cancer.

The chain has TRBV10-3 and TRBJ2-1; 8 bases match TRBD2. The CDR3 totals 15 residues. V lost 5 bases to trimming and J lost 2 bases; unmatched junction nucleotides: 5. CDR1 and CDR2 (germline): ENHRY, SYGVKD. In DNA form, the CDR3 reads TGTGCCATCAGTTTGACTAGCGTAACCTACAATGAGCAGTTCTTC. This sequence encodes CAISLTSVTYNEQFF.

The chain employs TRBV14 and TRBJ1-2; D uncertain. The V end was cut by 0 bases, the J end by 8 bases, with 19 bases between. Per the germline V gene, CDR1 is SGHDN and CDR2 is FVKESK. The CDR3 is 16 amino acids. The CDR3 loop is CASSQEPAFGPLGYTF. DNA of the CDR3: TGTGCCAGCAGCCAAGAACCGGCGTTTGGCCCCTTGGGCTACACCTTC.

V usage is TRBV2 and J usage is TRBJ2-2; 9 nucleotides match TRBD1. The length of the CDR3 is 12 residues. Unmatched junction bases numbered 2, after V lost 11 bases and J lost 4 bases. Germline CDR1 is SNHLY and CDR2 is FYNNEI. For the CDR3, the DNA is TGTGCCGGGACAGGGACCACCGGGGAGCTGTTTTTT. Its translation is CAGTGTTGELFF.

The chain links TRBV6-5 to TRBJ1-1; D is unresolved. The CDR3 runs to 15 residues. The V end lost 0 bases, the J end lost 0 bases, and 8 bases lay between the germline ends. From germline, CDR1 is MNHEY and CDR2 SVGAGI. CDR3 residues: CASSYSGYLNTEAFF. The CDR3 DNA reads as TGTGCCAGCAGTTACTCGGGATACTTGAACACTGAAGCTTTCTTT.

This sequence joins TRBV27 and TRBJ2-1; 7 nucleotides match TRBD1. V gave up 6 bases and J gave up 4 bases; unmatched junction bases: 0. The CDR3 sequence is 12 residues long. CDR1 is MNHEY, CDR2 SMNVEV, per germline (reference sequence). This CDR3 reads CASRGQYNEQFF. The CDR3 coding sequence is TGTGCCAGCAGGGGACAGTACAATGAGCAGTTCTTC.

The chain links TRBV6-5 to TRBJ2-2; D is ambiguous. Germline-derived CDR1 and CDR2 are MNHEY and SVGAGI. This CDR3 contains 12 residues. The V end lost 0 bases, the J end lost 10 bases, and 6 bases lay between the germline ends. The CDR3 spells CASSYSQEELFF. DNA for the CDR3: TGTGCCAGCAGTTACTCTCAGGAGGAGCTGTTTTTT.

This CDR3 is CASSKEGGPYNEQFF. The DNA of the CDR3 is TGTGCCAGCAGCAAGGAGGGTGGTCCCTACAATGAGCAGTTCTTC. The chain recombines TRBV7-3 with TRBJ2-1; D perhaps matches TRBD2 (6 bases). The CDR3 runs to 15 residues. Trimming stripped 5 bases from V and 2 bases from J, with 13 bases between. Germline assignment: CDR1 SGHTA and CDR2 FQGTGA.

The sample holds one count of this clone. The gene calls are TRBV7-9 and TRBJ2-7; the D is unclear. The ends were cut back, 1 base at V and 2 bases at J, with 6 bases in the middle. The CDR3 has 13 residues. Germline lookup yields CDR1 SEHNR and CDR2 FQNEAQ (reference sequence). DNA of the CDR3: TGTGCCAGCAGCTTAGAACACCCCTACGAGCAGTACTTC. It encodes CASSLEHPYEQYF.

The J gene is TRBJ2-4, the V gene TRBV11-3; D remains unclear. This CDR3 region has 11 residues. Trimming removed 0 bases at V and 7 bases at J, with 1 base between. Germline V gives CDR1 SGHNT, CDR2 YENEEA. CDR3 sequence (DNA): TGTGCCAGCAGCTTAGACAACATTCAGTACTTC. It yields the protein CASSLDNIQYF.

The chain employs TRBV5-5 and TRBJ2-7; D unresolved. The CDR3 has 14 residues. Germline V gene lookup returns CDR1 SGHKS and CDR2 YYEKEE (reference sequence). Between the trimmed V and J ends, which lost 0 bases and 3 bases, there was a span of 10 bases. CDR3 loop: CASSLVLRNYEQYF. In nucleotides, the CDR3 is TGTGCCAGCAGCTTGGTCCTTCGAAACTACGAGCAGTACTTC.

The chain is built from TRBV11-2 and TRBJ1-2; weak D call: TRBD1 (6 bases). V lost 0 bases to trimming and J lost 7 bases, with 6 bases between them. CDR1 SGHAT and CDR2 FQNNGV come from the germline V gene. CDR3 length equals 12 residues. This chain's CDR3 is CASSLEGGGYTF. DNA for the CDR3: TGTGCCAGCAGCTTAGAAGGGGGTGGCTACACCTTC.

The V call is TRBV29-1, the J call TRBJ2-7; a weak D match, TRBD2 (6 bases). The germline V gene has CDR1 SQVTM and CDR2 ANQGSEA. The CDR3 is 12 residues long. With 6 bases removed from V and 0 bases from J, the gap between germline ends came to 9 bases. The CDR3 nucleotides read TGCAGCGTCGGACTAAACTCCTACGAGCAGTACTTC. Residues: CSVGLNSYEQYF.

The rearrangement uses TRBV7-2 and TRBJ1-6, with D perhaps matching TRBD1 (5 bases). Trimming took off 2 bases at V and 8 bases at J, with 10 bases between the two ends. The germline V gene encodes CDR1 SGHTA and CDR2 FQGNSA. This CDR3 has 14 residues. CDR3 sequence: CASSLMTVDSPLHF. The DNA for the CDR3 is TGTGCCAGCAGCTTAATGACAGTAGATTCACCCCTCCACTTT.

This clone was picked up a small number of times. The CDR3 DNA sequence: TGCGCCAGCAGCCACTACGGGACAGGGGGCAATCAGCCCCAGCATTTT. This codes for CASSHYGTGGNQPQHF. The chain couples TRBV4-1 to TRBJ1-5; 10 bases agree with TRBD1. The V and J ends lost 3 bases and 2 bases, in that order; junction bases with no gene match: 4. The CDR3 covers 16 residues. The V gene's germline CDR1 is MGHRA and CDR2 YSYEKL.

The gene calls are TRBV18 and TRBJ2-6; 7 nucleotides line up with TRBD1. Losses at the gene ends were 5 bases for V and 7 bases for J; bases not matched to a gene: 2. There are 13 residues in the CDR3. Germline CDR1 KGHSH, CDR2 LQKENI. CDR3 DNA: TGTGCCAGCTCAACAGGGGTCGCCAACGTCCTGACTTTC. Amino acid sequence: CASSTGVANVLTF. The whole variable domain, filled in from reference TRBV18 and TRBJ2-6, reads NAGVMQNPRHLVRRRGQEARLRCSPMKGHSHVYWYRQLPEEGLKFMVYLQKENIIDESGMPKERFSAEFPKEGPSILRIQQVVRGDSAAYFCASSTGVANVLTFGAGSRLTVL.

This clone was found once. The chain combines TRBV10-2 with TRBJ2-7; 7 nucleotides align to TRBD2. This CDR3 contains 15 residues. Germline V gives CDR1 WSHSY, CDR2 SAAADI. V shed 3 bases, J shed 2 bases, and the junction held 7 bases outside the gene matches. CDR3 loop: CASSERLSGTYEQYF. Here the CDR3 DNA reads TGCGCCAGCAGTGAAAGGCTAAGCGGGACCTACGAGCAGTACTTC.